This record looks at one TCR beta chain sequence and its context. The data stem from a study of blood T cell repertoires in COVID-19. Study as a whole: T cells, B-cell-depleted T cells, or PBMCs provided the cDNA or gDNA that served as material.

V lost 7 bases, J lost 0 bases, and 15 bases lay in between. Germline CDR1 and CDR2: MGHDK and SYGVNS. The CDR3 totals 16 residues. Some clones are missing from TCRdb's copy, which holds only in-frame ones; the method was immunoSEQ multiplex PCR. Of roughly 28,000 clones in the sample, 65% to 90% were seen once. Sequencing was carried out using peripheral blood. The sequence was obtained from a man at least 80 years old with active or convalescent COVID-19. The chain carries TRBV25-1 and TRBJ1-4, with TRBD1 as a possible D gene (5 bases). CDR3 in DNA: TGTGCCAGCACAGGGCGTCCCGGGTCAACTAATGAAAAACTGTTTTTT. It codes for CASTGRPGSTNEKLFF.